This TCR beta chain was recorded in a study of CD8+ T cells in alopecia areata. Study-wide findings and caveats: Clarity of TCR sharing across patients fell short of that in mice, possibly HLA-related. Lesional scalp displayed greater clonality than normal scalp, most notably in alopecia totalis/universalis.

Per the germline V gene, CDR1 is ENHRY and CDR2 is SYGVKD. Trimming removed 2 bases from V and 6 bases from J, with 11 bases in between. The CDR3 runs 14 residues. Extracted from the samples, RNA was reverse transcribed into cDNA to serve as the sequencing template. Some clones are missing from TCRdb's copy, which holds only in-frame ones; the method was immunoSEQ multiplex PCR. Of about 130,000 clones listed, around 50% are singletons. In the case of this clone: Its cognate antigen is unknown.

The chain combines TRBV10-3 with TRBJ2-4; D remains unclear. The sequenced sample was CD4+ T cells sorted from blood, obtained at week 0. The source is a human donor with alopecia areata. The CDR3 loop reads CAISEIVGRNIQYF. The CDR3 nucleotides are TGTGCCATCAGTGAGATCGTGGGCCGAAACATTCAGTACTTC.